The clone carrying this T cell receptor (beta chain) was seen once. CD8+ and CD4+ T cells from blood underwent TCR beta sequencing. While serving as controls, healthy donors were matched for age and sex. FACS enriched CD8+ TEMRA cells, while bulk CD8+ and CD4+ were negatively isolated. Per germline, CDR1 ENHRY and CDR2 SYGVKD. This CDR3 comprises 14 residues. The J segment lost 0 bases and the V segment lost 7 bases, leaving 3 bases of the junction unmatched. Reverse transcription of about 0.45 to 1 ug RNA was carried out with random hexamers. TCRdb reprocessed the immunoSEQ multiplex PCR reads via MiXCR and lists one record per CDR3 protein. This table has about 60,000 distinct CDR3 sequences, more than 90% appearing once. The record originates from a study of CD8 T cells in Susac syndrome.

The sequence came from a human donor in good health. The source material was CD8+ T cells from PBMCs. This chain joins TRBV10-3 and TRBJ2-7, with TRBD2 matching 10 bases. This CDR3 reads CAITSGGYSYEQYF. Written as DNA, the CDR3 is TGTGCCATCACTAGCGGGGGTTACTCCTACGAGCAGTACTTC.